This T cell receptor (beta chain) was identified during a study of identical twins. TCRdb itself ran the 5' RACE reads through MiXCR, one entry per CDR3 protein. Of 270,000 or so distinct CDR3 sequences in the sample, approximately 8.3% were seen once. V was trimmed by 2 bases and J by 0 bases, leaving 12 bases between them. Germline CDR1 MNHNY, CDR2 SVGAGI (reference sequence). CDR3 length equals 16 residues. In this sample, this clonotype turned up many times. The sample also formed part of further work on yellow fever vaccine responses in identical twins.

Sequenced: CD8+ T cells sorted from blood. The rearrangement links TRBV6-6 to TRBJ2-3; D gene unclear. This receptor was taken from a woman aged 18 to 35 in good health. The DNA for the CDR3 is TGTGCCAGCAGTTACGGCCGTGACCCTAGCACAGATACGCAGTATTTT. It yields the protein CASSYGRDPSTDTQYF.